This TCR beta chain comes out of a study of CD8+ T cells in alopecia areata. Peripheral blood, together with lesional scalp punch biopsies, was collected from alopecia areata patients. Study findings and constraints: Relative to normal scalp, lesional scalp, especially alopecia totalis/universalis, showed higher clonality.

Following RNA extraction, reverse transcription yielded cDNA that acted as the sequencing template. The repertoire was sequenced with immunoSEQ multiplex PCR; TCRdb's copy has only in-frame clones and lacks some. The data show some 130,000 clones, with around 58% seen just once and 6.4% held by the top ten. V was clipped by 1 base and J by 0 bases; unmatched bases: 5. Germline loops: CDR1 MGHRA, CDR2 YSYEKL. This CDR3 has 18 residues. A remark on this clone: Its cognate antigen is unknown.

The chain recombines TRBV4-1 with TRBJ2-2, with 10 bases that match TRBD1. The source of this sequence is a human donor with alopecia areata. Sample: CD4+ T cells sorted from blood, taken at week 0. Here the CDR3 DNA reads TGCGCCAGCAGCCAAGCCCCCGGGACAGGGGCGAACACCGGGGAGCTGTTTTTT. Protein product: CASSQAPGTGANTGELFF.